These 8 T cell receptor beta chains share one sample of origin, sequenced in a study of blood T cell repertoires in COVID-19. Assay used: immunoSEQ multiplex PCR; TCRdb lists only in-frame clones, some missing. The table includes 300,000 or so clones, about 90% detected once. Sequenced material: PBMCs or T cells enriched from blood (not recorded which). The receptors originated from a woman aged 25-40 years who had recovered from COVID-19.

The gene calls are TRBV28 and TRBJ1-4; D is ambiguous. Germline-derived CDR1 and CDR2 are MDHEN and SYDVKM. CDR3 length equals 10 residues. V shed 10 bases and J shed 4 bases, with 4 bases lying between them. CDR3 protein: CATFNEKLFF. The CDR3 DNA sequence: TGTGCCACCTTTAATGAAAAACTGTTTTTT.

In the case of this clone: This specimen includes other DNA sequences encoding the same CDR3. The J gene is TRBJ1-5, the V gene TRBV19; TRBD1 matches at 7 bases. The germline V gene encodes CDR1 LNHDA and CDR2 SQIVND (reference sequence). This CDR3 contains 14 residues. V lost 5 bases, J lost 3 bases, and 4 bases stayed unmatched. Here the CDR3 reads CASSRTGVNQPQHF. The CDR3 DNA sequence: TGTGCCAGTAGTCGAACAGGGGTCAATCAGCCCCAGCATTTT.

V usage is TRBV19 and J usage is TRBJ1-2; the D is unclear. Trimming shortened V by 5 bases and J by 5 bases, and 15 bases separated the two germline ends. Germline-derived CDR1 and CDR2 are LNHDA and SQIVND (reference sequence). The CDR3 consists of 14 residues. The CDR3 sequence: CASSETGRGYGYTF. The CDR3 DNA sequence: TGTGCCAGTAGTGAGACCGGACGAGGGTATGGCTACACCTTC.

J is TRBJ1-1 and V is TRBV27; D is possibly TRBD1 (5 bases). The CDR3 is 16 residues long. Germline assignment: CDR1 MNHEY and CDR2 SMNVEV (reference sequence). Trimming pared 5 bases from V and 1 base from J, leaving 17 bases between. The CDR3 bases are TGTGCCAGCAGTCACTGGGGCGGCGTAGGGAACACTGAAGCTTTCTTT. Its translation: CASSHWGGVGNTEAFF.

V gene TRBV2 combines with J gene TRBJ2-4, with D maybe TRBD1 (6 bases). Trimming stripped 8 bases from V and 3 bases from J, with 11 bases between. In germline, CDR1 is SNHLY, CDR2 FYNNEI. CDR3 length: 13 residues. For the CDR3, the DNA is TGTGCCAGCGCCGCAGGGGACAAAAACATTCAGTACTTC. Its protein is CASAAGDKNIQYF.

This clone was recorded a few times. V and J are TRBV12-3 or TRBV12-4 and TRBJ1-6, with 7 bases identical to TRBD1. The V gene end was trimmed by 5 bases and the J gene end by 14 bases; junction bases not matched to a gene: 9. This CDR3 has 13 amino acids. The CDR3 bases are TGTGCCAGCAGTCTCACAGGGGTCGCGGCCCTCCACTTT. Translating it yields CASSLTGVAALHF.

The CDR3 coding sequence is TGTGCCAGCTCACCGGACAGGGTTTATGGCTACACCTTC. Encoded protein: CASSPDRVYGYTF. The J gene is TRBJ1-2, the V gene TRBV18, with TRBD1 identical over 8 bases. The germline V gene encodes CDR1 KGHSH and CDR2 LQKENI. The J segment lost 5 bases and the V segment lost 3 bases, leaving 2 bases of the junction unmatched. The CDR3 loop spans 13 amino acids.

The chain links TRBV7-9 to TRBJ2-1; 7 nucleotides agree with TRBD1. V was pared by 1 base and J by 9 bases, with 3 bases of the junction left unmatched. The CDR3 covers 13 residues. The germline gives CDR1 SEHNR, CDR2 FQNEAQ (reference sequence). The chain's CDR3 is CASSLGTGFEQFF. The DNA for the CDR3 is TGTGCCAGCAGCTTAGGGACAGGTTTTGAGCAGTTCTTC.